These T cell receptor beta chains were read from a single sample in a study of cytomegalovirus exposure and HLA in healthy donors. Assay used: immunoSEQ multiplex PCR; TCRdb lists only in-frame clones, some missing. The sample holds 150,000 to 200,000 clones; about 85% are singletons and the top ten take approximately 15%. Specimen: PBMCs. These receptors all come from a young man in good health and CMV-seropositive. Each CDR3 is given with its conserved first and last residue. The D gene is left open where the match is weak. Size is stated for part of the rows, as once, few or many counts, or as a class when the clone is expanded.

>TRBV28|few|TRBD1|TRBJ1-2
TGTGCCAGCAGTTCTCCGGGACAGCCTAACTATGGCTACACCTTC
CASSSPGQPNYGYTF
>TRBV25-1|NA|NA|TRBJ1-1
TGTGGAACGCGGATGAACACTGAAGCTTTCTTT
CGTRMNTEAFF
>TRBV27|NA|NA|TRBJ2-1
TGTGCCAGCAGGAGACAGGCCCGAAGGTACGATGAGCAGTTCTTC
CASRRQARRYDEQFF
>TRBV9|NA|NA|TRBJ2-5
TGTGCCAGCAGCCCCTCTTTGACTAGAATTGAGACCCAGTACTTC
CASSPSLTRIETQYF
>TRBV2|NA|TRBD1|TRBJ1-4
TGTGCCAGCAGCTGGGACAGGGTCGAGGAAAAACTGTTTTTT
CASSWDRVEEKLFF
>TRBV28|NA|NA|TRBJ2-1
TGTGCCAGCAGTTTGAATGCAGGGTTCTCCTACAATGAGCAGTTCTTC
CASSLNAGFSYNEQFF
>TRBV23-1|NA|TRBD1|TRBJ2-2
TGCGCCAGCAGTCAAGAGCCAGGACAGGGGGCGATCGGGGAGCTGTTTTTT
CASSQEPGQGAIGELFF
>TRBV6-1|NA|TRBD1|TRBJ1-2
TGTGCCAGCAGTGGGAGACAGGGGATGAACTATGGCTACACCTTC
CASSGRQGMNYGYTF
>TRBV7-8|NA|TRBD2|TRBJ2-1
TGTGCCAGCAGCCCGCCGGGGATCGGACTAGCGGGTGAGCAGTTCTTC
CASSPPGIGLAGEQFF
>TRBV19|NA|NA|TRBJ2-3
TGTGCCAGTAGTATGGGGCTTATGGTGACGCAGTATTTT
CASSMGLMVTQYF
>TRBV6-1|NA|NA|TRBJ1-5
TGTGCCAGCAGTGAAGCGGACTGGGGACAACAGCCCCAGCATTTT
CASSEADWGQQPQHF
>TRBV5-1|NA|TRBD1|TRBJ2-7
TGCGCCAGCAGCTTTCTTCCTCCCGGACAGGTCTCCCACGAGCAGTACTTC
CASSFLPPGQVSHEQYF
>TRBV28|NA|TRBD1|TRBJ1-3
TGTGCCAGCAGTTTTGGACAGGGGGTATCTGGAAACACCATATATTTT
CASSFGQGVSGNTIYF
>TRBV12-5|NA|TRBD1|TRBJ2-3
TGTGCTAGTGGTCCAACCGACAGGGCCTCAGATACGCAGTATTTT
CASGPTDRASDTQYF
>TRBV10-1|NA|NA|TRBJ2-4
TGCGCCAGCAGTGCCGGGGTAGAAAACATTCAGTACTTC
CASSAGVENIQYF
>TRBV4-1|NA|NA|TRBJ1-1
TGCGCCAGCAGCCAAGCGGGCTCAGGGATCCCTGAAGCTTTCTTT
CASSQAGSGIPEAFF
>TRBV7-8|NA|NA|TRBJ1-5
TGTGCCAGCAGCTTACAACCCAGGGGACAGCCCCAGCATTTT
CASSLQPRGQPQHF
>TRBV7-9|NA|NA|TRBJ2-7
TGTGCCAGCAGCTCGAACACTGGCGGTAGCTACGAGCAGTACTTC
CASSSNTGGSYEQYF
>TRBV28|NA|NA|TRBJ2-2
TGTGCCAGCAGTTTATGGAGATCCACCGGGGAGCTGTTTTTT
CASSLWRSTGELFF
>TRBV6-1|NA|NA|TRBJ1-4
TGTGCCAGCCTAGATAGCCTTAATGAAAAACTGTTTTTT
CASLDSLNEKLFF
>TRBV9|few|NA|TRBJ1-1
TGTGCCAGCAGCGTAGCTACGCAAGGGAGGAACACTGAAGCTTTCTTT
CASSVATQGRNTEAFF
>TRBV7-3|NA|TRBD1|TRBJ2-1
TGTGCCAGCAGAACGGACAGGGGGCCATACAATGAGCAGTTCTTC
CASRTDRGPYNEQFF
>TRBV6-1|NA|TRBD2|TRBJ2-7
TGTGCCAGCAGTGAAGCTGCGGGGGTGATCTACGAGCAGTACTTC
CASSEAAGVIYEQYF
>TRBV11-3|NA|TRBD1|TRBJ2-7
TGTGCCAGCAGCTTTCGGACAGGGGCCTCCTACGAGCAGTACTTC
CASSFRTGASYEQYF
>TRBV28|once|TRBD1|TRBJ1-5
TGTGCCAGCAGTTTATTGGGACAGGCGATCAATCAGCCCCAGCATTTT
CASSLLGQAINQPQHF
>TRBV6-5|once|NA|TRBJ1-1
TGTGCCAGCAGACAGGGTCTGAACACTGAAGCTTTCTTT
CASRQGLNTEAFF
>TRBV2|NA|TRBD2|TRBJ2-1
TGTGCCAGCAGCGACCCCTCGGATAGCGGGACCACCTACAATGAGCAGTTCTTC
CASSDPSDSGTTYNEQFF
>TRBV6-1|NA|NA|TRBJ2-7
TGTGCCAGCAGTGTTCGACAGGCTGAATACGAGCAGTACTTC
CASSVRQAEYEQYF
>TRBV30|NA|TRBD2|TRBJ2-2
TGTGCCTGGAGTGTACGGGAGGGGAGCGGGGAGCTGTTTTTT
CAWSVREGSGELFF
>TRBV27|NA|TRBD2|TRBJ2-7
TGTGCCAGCAGTTTGCGGCGGGAGGGCTCCTACGAGCAGTACTTC
CASSLRREGSYEQYF
>TRBV5-1|NA|NA|TRBJ1-4
TGCGCCAGCAGTGAAGGAGGTGGAGAAAAACTGTTTTTT
CASSEGGGEKLFF
>TRBV5-4|few|NA|TRBJ2-6
TGTGCCAGCAGCTTGGTCGGGGGCTCTGGGGCCAACGTCCTGACTTTC
CASSLVGGSGANVLTF
>TRBV6-5|NA|NA|TRBJ1-2
TGTGCCAGCAGGCGCCTCCCAAGTGATGGCTACACCTTC
CASRRLPSDGYTF
>TRBV27|NA|NA|TRBJ2-7
TGTGCCAGCAGGACCACAGGTCCCTACGAGCAGTACTTC
CASRTTGPYEQYF
>TRBV28|NA|TRBD1|TRBJ1-2
TGTGCCAGCACCAACCCCAGGGGGATCTATGGCTACACCTTC
CASTNPRGIYGYTF
>TRBV10-3|NA|NA|TRBJ2-7
TGTGCCATCAGTGAACGACAGTACGAGCAGTACTTC
CAISERQYEQYF
>TRBV5-1|once|NA|TRBJ1-1
TGCGCCAGCAGCCTTACGCCAGGGATCACTGAAGCTTTCTTT
CASSLTPGITEAFF
>TRBV5-8|NA|NA|TRBJ2-7
TGTGCCAGCAGCTTGGGACTAGAATCTGACGAGCAGTACTTC
CASSLGLESDEQYF
>TRBV27|NA|NA|TRBJ2-3
TGTGCCAGCAGTTTCGGTTCGGATACGCAGTATTTT
CASSFGSDTQYF
>TRBV6-1|NA|NA|TRBJ1-2
TGTGCCAGCAGTGAGAGTAAGTCCTATGGCTACACCTTC
CASSESKSYGYTF
>TRBV25-1|NA|TRBD1|TRBJ1-2
TGTGCCACTTCCCTGGGACAGAGCTATGGCTACACCTTC
CATSLGQSYGYTF
>TRBV2|NA|NA|TRBJ2-7
TGTGCCAGCAGTGAGGACAGACCCTCCTACGAGCAGTACTTC
CASSEDRPSYEQYF
>TRBV11-2|few|TRBD1|TRBJ2-1
TGTGCCAGCAGCTGGGGGGACAGGGGAAATGAGCAGTTCTTC
CASSWGDRGNEQFF
>TRBV7-9|NA|TRBD2|TRBJ2-7
TGTGCCAGCAGCCCTTACGCTAGCGGGAGTCTCCACGAGCAGTACTTC
CASSPYASGSLHEQYF
>TRBV5-8|once|NA|TRBJ2-2
TGTGCCGGCGGACAGACGAACACCGGGGAGCTGTTTTTT
CAGGQTNTGELFF
>TRBV7-9|NA|NA|TRBJ2-1
TGTGCCTGCCCATCATTGGACAGATACAATGAGCAGTTCTTC
CACPSLDRYNEQFF